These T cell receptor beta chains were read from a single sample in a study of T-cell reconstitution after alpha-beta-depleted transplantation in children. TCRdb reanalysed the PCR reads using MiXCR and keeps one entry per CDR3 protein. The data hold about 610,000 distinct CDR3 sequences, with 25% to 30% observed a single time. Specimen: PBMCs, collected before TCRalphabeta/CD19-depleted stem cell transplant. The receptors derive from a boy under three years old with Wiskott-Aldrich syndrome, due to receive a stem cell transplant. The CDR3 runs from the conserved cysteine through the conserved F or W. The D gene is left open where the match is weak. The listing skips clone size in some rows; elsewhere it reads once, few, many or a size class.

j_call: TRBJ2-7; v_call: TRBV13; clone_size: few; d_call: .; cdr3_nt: TGTGCCAGCAGCTTACGGGGGGCGGCACGCGAGCAGTACTTC; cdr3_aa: CASSLRGAAREQYF
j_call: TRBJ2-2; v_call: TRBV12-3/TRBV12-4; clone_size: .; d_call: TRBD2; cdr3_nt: TGTGCCAGCAGACCGCGCGGGAGGGCCAACACCGGGGAGCTGTTTTTT; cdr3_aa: CASRPRGRANTGELFF
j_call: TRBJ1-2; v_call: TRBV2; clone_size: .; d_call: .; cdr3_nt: TGTGCCAGCAGTGTCTCCGGGGGCAGCTATGGCTACACCTTC; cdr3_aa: CASSVSGGSYGYTF
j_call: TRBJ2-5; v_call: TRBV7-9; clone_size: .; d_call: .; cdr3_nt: TGTGCCAGCAGCTTCGGTCAGGGGTTGGGAATGCAAGAGACCCAGTACTTC; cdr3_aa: CASSFGQGLGMQETQYF
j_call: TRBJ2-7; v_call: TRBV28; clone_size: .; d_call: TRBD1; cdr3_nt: TGTGCCAGCAGTTTTCCCGCGAGGGTTGTCGGACAGGGAGGAACCTACGAGCAGTACTTC; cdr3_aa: CASSFPARVVGQGGTYEQYF
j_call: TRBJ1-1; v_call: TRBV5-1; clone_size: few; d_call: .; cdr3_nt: TGCGCCAGCAGCTTGGCCTGGAGCACTGAAGCTTTCTTT; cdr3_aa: CASSLAWSTEAFF
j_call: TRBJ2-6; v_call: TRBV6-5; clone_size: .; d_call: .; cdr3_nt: TGTGCCAGCAGTTGGTGGAGGGGTCTCTCTGGGGCCAACGTCCTGACTTTC; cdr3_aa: CASSWWRGLSGANVLTF
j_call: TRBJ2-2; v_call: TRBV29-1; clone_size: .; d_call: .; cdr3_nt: TGCAGCGTTAATAAGGCGGGGATCACCGGGGAGCTGTTTTTT; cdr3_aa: CSVNKAGITGELFF
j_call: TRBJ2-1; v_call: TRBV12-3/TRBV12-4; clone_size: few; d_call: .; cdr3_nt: TGTGCCAGCAGTTTAGGGGGGCCGATCTCCTACAATGAGCAGTTCTTC; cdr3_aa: CASSLGGPISYNEQFF
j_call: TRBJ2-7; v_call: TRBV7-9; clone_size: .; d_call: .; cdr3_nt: TGTGCCAGCAGCTTAGGGGGTGACAGTTACGAGCAGTACTTC; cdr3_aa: CASSLGGDSYEQYF
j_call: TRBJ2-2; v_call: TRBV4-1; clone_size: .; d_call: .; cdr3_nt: TGCGCCAGCAGCCAGAACGCAGGCGGCAGAGCGAACACCGGGGAGCTGTTTTTT; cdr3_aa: CASSQNAGGRANTGELFF
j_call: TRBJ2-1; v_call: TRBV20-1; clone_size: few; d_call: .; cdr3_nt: TGCAGTGCTAGAGATCGCGGTAGCGGCATTTACAATGAGCAGTTCTTC; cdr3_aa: CSARDRGSGIYNEQFF
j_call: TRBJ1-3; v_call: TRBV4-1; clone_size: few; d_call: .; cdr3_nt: TGCGCCAGCAGCCAAGATTACCCGGACGGAAACACCATATATTTT; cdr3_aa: CASSQDYPDGNTIYF
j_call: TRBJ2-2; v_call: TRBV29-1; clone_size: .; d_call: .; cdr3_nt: TGCAGCGTTGAGGACACAGGGTACGGGGAGCTGTTTTTT; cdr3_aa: CSVEDTGYGELFF
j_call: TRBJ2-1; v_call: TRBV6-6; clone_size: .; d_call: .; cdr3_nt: TGTGCCAGCAGTACCCGGTTCAATGAGCAGTTCTTC; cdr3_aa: CASSTRFNEQFF
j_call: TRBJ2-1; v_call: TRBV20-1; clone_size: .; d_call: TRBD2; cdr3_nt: TGCAGTGCTACTAGCGGGAGTTACTACAATGAGCAGTTCTTC; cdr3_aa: CSATSGSYYNEQFF
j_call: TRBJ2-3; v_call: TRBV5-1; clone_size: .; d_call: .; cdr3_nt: TGCGCCAGCAGCTTGGATTCAGTCACCTTAGGAGATACGCAGTATTTT; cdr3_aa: CASSLDSVTLGDTQYF
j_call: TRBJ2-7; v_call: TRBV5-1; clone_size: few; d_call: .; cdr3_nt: TGCGCCAGCAGCTTGGTCGGAGATCCCTACGAGCAGTACTTC; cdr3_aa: CASSLVGDPYEQYF
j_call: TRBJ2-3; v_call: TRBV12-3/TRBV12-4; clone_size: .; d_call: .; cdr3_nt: TGTGCCAGCACCCAGACAGGCGTATCGAAGGATACGCAGTATTTT; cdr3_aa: CASTQTGVSKDTQYF
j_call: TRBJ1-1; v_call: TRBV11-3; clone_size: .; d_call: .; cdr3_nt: TGTGCCAGCAGTTCTCCTCCATGGGCCACTGAAGCTTTCTTT; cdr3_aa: CASSSPPWATEAFF
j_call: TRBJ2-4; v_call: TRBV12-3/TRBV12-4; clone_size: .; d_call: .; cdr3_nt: TGTGCCAGCTCGAACGCCAAAAACATTCAGTACTTC; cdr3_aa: CASSNAKNIQYF
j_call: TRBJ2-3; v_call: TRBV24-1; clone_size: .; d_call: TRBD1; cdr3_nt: TGTGCCACCAGTGATCCCGGGACAGGGATAGGCTCAGATACGCAGTATTTT; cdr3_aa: CATSDPGTGIGSDTQYF
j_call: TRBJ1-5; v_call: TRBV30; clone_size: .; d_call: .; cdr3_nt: TGTGCCTGGAGTGTAACCTCGATCGGTCAGCCCCAGCATTTT; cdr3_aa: CAWSVTSIGQPQHF
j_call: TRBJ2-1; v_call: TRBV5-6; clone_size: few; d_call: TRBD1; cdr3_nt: TGTGCCAGCAATATCCGGGACAGGTATCACAATGAGCAGTTCTTC; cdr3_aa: CASNIRDRYHNEQFF
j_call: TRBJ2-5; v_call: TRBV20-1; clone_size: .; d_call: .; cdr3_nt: TGCAGTGCTAGTTCGGGGGACGAGACCCAGTACTTC; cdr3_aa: CSASSGDETQYF
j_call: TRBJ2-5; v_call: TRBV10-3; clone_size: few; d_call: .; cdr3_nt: TGTGCCATCAGTGGGGGGGACATTCAAGAGACCCAGTACTTC; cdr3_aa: CAISGGDIQETQYF
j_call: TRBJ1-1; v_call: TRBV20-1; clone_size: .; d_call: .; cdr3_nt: TGCAGTGCTAGCGTTCCCTGGGACACTGAAGCTTTCTTT; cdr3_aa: CSASVPWDTEAFF
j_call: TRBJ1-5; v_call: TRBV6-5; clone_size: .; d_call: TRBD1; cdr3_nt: TGTGCCAGCAGTTTCGGCACAGGGGGCCGCCAGCCCCAGCATTTT; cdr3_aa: CASSFGTGGRQPQHF
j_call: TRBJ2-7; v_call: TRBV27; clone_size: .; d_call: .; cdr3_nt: TGTGCCAGCAGTGCCCCCTTGGCGGCGAAATACGAGCAGTACTTC; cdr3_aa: CASSAPLAAKYEQYF
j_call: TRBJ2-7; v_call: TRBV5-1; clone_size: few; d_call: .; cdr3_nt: TGCGCCAGCAGCAGAGACTCGACAGGCACTTCCTACGAGCAGTACTTC; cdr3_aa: CASSRDSTGTSYEQYF
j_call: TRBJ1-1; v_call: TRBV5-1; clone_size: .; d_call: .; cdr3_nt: TGCGCCAGCAGTAGTGAGGGGCCGAACACTGAAGCTTTCTTT; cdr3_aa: CASSSEGPNTEAFF
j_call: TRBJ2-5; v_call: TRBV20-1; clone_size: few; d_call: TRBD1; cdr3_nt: TGCAGTGCTGGGGGACAGAAGGTTGATGGGGCCCAGTACTTC; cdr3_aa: CSAGGQKVDGAQYF
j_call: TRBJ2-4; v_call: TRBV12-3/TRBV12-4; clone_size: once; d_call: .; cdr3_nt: TGTGCCAGCAGTTTAGAGGGGGAGCTAGCCAAAAACATTCAGTACTTC; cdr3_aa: CASSLEGELAKNIQYF
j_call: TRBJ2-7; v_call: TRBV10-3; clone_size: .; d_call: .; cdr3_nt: TGTGCCATCAGTAACTTCTACGAGCAGTACTTC; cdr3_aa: CAISNFYEQYF
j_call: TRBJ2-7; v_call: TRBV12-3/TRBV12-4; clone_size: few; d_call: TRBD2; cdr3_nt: TGTGCCAGCAGCCGGCAACTAGCGGGAGGCCTCTACGAGCAGTACTTC; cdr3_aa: CASSRQLAGGLYEQYF
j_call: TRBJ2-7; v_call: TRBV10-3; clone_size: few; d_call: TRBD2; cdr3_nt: TGTGCCATCAGTGAGTCTATCAGCGGGAGGGCCCTATACGAGCAGTACTTC; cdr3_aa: CAISESISGRALYEQYF
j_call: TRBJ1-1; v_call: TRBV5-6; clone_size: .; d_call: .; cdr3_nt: TGTGCCAGCAGCCGCCCCCCAATCACTGAAGCTTTCTTT; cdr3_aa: CASSRPPITEAFF
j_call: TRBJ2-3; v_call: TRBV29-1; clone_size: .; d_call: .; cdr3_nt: TGCAGCGTTGATATCACCTCTAGCACAGATACGCAGTATTTT; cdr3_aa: CSVDITSSTDTQYF
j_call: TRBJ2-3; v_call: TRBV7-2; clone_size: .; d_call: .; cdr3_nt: TGTGCCAGCAGCTTAGTATCTCGCGCAGATACGCAGTATTTT; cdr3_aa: CASSLVSRADTQYF
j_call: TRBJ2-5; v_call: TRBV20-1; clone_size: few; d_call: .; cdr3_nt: TGCAGTGCTAATGGGAGGCCAGAGACCCAGTACTTC; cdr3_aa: CSANGRPETQYF
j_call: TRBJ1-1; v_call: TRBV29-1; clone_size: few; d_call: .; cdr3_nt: TGCAGCGGAGGGGGGAACACTGAAGCTTTCTTT; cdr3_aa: CSGGGNTEAFF
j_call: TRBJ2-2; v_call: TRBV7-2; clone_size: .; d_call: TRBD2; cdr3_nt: TGTGCCAGCAGCCCAATTACTAGCGGGAGAGTGGGGGAGCTGTTTTTT; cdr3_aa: CASSPITSGRVGELFF
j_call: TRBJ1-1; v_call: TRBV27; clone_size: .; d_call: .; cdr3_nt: TGTGCCAGCAGTGGGTGGGCGGGGCGAGCCCCTATGAACACTGAAGCTTTCTTT; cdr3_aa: CASSGWAGRAPMNTEAFF
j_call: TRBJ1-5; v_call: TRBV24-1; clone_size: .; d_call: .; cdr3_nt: TGTGCCACCAGTGTCGGCGGGGATCAGCCCCAGCATTTT; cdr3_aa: CATSVGGDQPQHF
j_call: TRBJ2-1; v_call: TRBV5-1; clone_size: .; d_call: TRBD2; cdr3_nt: TGCGCCAGCCGACTAGCGGGAGTGGATGAGCAGTTCTTC; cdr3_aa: CASRLAGVDEQFF
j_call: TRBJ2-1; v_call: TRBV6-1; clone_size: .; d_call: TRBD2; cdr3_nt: TGTGCCACCCTAGCGGGAAGTTCCTACAATGAGCAGTTCTTC; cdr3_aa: CATLAGSSYNEQFF
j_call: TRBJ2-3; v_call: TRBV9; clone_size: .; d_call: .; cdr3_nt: TGTGCCAGCAGCGTAGTACAGGTTGAAGATACGCAGTATTTT; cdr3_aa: CASSVVQVEDTQYF
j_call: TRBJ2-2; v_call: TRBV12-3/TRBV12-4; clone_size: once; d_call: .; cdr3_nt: TGTGCCAGCACCGCTCGGGGGTTTCCCACCGGGGAGCTGTTTTTT; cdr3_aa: CASTARGFPTGELFF
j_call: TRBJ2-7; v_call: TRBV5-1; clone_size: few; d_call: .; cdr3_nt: TGCGCCAGCAGATCCGGATTGGGGAGTTACGAGCAGTACTTC; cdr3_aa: CASRSGLGSYEQYF
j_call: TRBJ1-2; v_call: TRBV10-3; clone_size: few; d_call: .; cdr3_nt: TGTGCCATCAGTGACGTGGACAGAGCAAGCTATGGCTACACCTTC; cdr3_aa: CAISDVDRASYGYTF